This T cell receptor beta chain is drawn from a study of control samples from healthy donors and cancer patients. Using immunoSEQ multiplex PCR, the repertoire was profiled, and TCRdb retains in-frame clones only, with some absent. The table includes around 110,000 clones, roughly nine tenths detected once. The clonotype comes from a woman aged 50 to 60 with colorectal cancer. Input material: PBMCs.

For the CDR3, the DNA is TGTGCCTGGAAAGGGACTAGCGGGGGGGCTGAGCAGTTCTTC. This gives the protein CAWKGTSGGAEQFF. The rearrangement links TRBV30 to TRBJ2-1, with 16 nucleotides matching TRBD2. Germline loops: CDR1 GTSNPN, CDR2 SVGIG (reference sequence). V lost 4 bases and J lost 9; bases outside the gene matches: 3. The CDR3 extends over 14 amino acids.